This T cell receptor beta chain stems from a study of T cell repertoires in cytomegalovirus infection. This clonotype was recorded a few times. What it binds is unknown. Study observations and caveats: Across the ex vivo response, the dominant clonotypes were HLA-C-restricted CMV-specific TCR beta clonotypes.

Germline loops: CDR1 SQVTM, CDR2 ANQGSEA. This CDR3 region has 12 residues. V lost 6 bases and J lost 4, with 10 bases in between. TCRdb redid the calling of the reads with MiXCR, one entry per CDR3 protein. The table shows hundreds of thousands of distinct CDR3 sequences, with around 24% occurring only once. The origin of this receptor is a human donor in good health (CMV status not recorded). Some clones in this sample may be carry-over from other donors' samples. The sample comprised CD8+ T cells from PBMCs. The genes are TRBV29-1 and TRBJ2-1; D is perhaps TRBD2 (6 bases). CDR3 in DNA: TGCAGCGTCGGGGGTGTATACAATGAGCAGTTCTTC. It encodes CSVGGVYNEQFF.